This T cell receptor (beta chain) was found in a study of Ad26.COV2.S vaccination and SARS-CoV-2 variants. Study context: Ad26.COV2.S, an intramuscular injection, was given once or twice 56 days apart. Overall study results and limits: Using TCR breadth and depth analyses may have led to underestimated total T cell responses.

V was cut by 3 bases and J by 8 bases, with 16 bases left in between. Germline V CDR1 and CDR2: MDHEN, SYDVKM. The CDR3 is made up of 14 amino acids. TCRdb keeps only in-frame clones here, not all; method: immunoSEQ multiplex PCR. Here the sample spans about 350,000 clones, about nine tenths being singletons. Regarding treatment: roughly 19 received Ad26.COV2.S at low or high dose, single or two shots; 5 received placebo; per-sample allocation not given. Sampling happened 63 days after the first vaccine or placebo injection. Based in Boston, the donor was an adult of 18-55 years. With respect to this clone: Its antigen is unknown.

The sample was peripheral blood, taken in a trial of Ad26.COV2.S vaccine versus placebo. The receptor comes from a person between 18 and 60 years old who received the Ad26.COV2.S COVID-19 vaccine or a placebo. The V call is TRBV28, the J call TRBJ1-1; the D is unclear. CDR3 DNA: TGTGCCAGCAGTTTTGAGGGCGCCGGGATAGAAGCTTTCTTT. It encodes CASSFEGAGIEAFF.